This record looks at one TCR beta chain sequence and its context. The data derive from a study of blood T cell repertoires in COVID-19. Across the study: Sample material is recorded as cDNA or gDNA derived from T cells, B-cell-depleted T cells, or PBMCs.

Original processing methods: Using reference gene primer amplification, nucleated cell counts were estimated. The assay was immunoSEQ multiplex PCR, and TCRdb's table has in-frame clones only and misses some. Clone size and the V and J calls come from that table; the DNA yielded D and trimming. The sample holds approximately 170,000 clones; 88% are singletons and the top ten take about a quarter. The V gene's germline CDR1 is LNHDA and CDR2 SQIVND (reference sequence). J gave up 6 bases and V 4 bases, and 9 bases lay outside the gene matches. The CDR3 length is 16 residues. The TCR comes from a man aged 55 to 70 with acute or convalescent COVID-19. The gene calls are TRBV19 and TRBJ1-5; 10 nucleotides align to TRBD1. The sample was peripheral blood. CDR3 sequence reads: CASSTMDRGNGQPQHF. CDR3 DNA sequence: TGTGCCAGTAGTACCATGGACAGGGGGAATGGTCAGCCCCAGCATTTT.